The clone carrying this T cell receptor beta chain was recorded only once. This table comes from immunoSEQ multiplex PCR, and its TCRdb copy is limited to in-frame clones, with some not included. The repertoire holds tens of thousands of clones, with around nine tenths as singletons. Trimming shortened V by 5 bases and J by 13 bases, and 14 bases separated the two germline ends. The CDR3 totals 12 residues. The sample is drawn from a study of control samples from healthy donors and cancer patients. The chain recombines TRBV12-3 or TRBV12-4 with TRBJ1-4; D unresolved. The sample taken for sequencing was PBMCs. The receptor comes from a man in his thirties or forties with colorectal cancer. CDR3 in DNA: TGTGCCAGCAGTCCCGGTGGAACTCGACTGTTTTTT. As protein: CASSPGGTRLFF.